This passage covers 9 T cell receptor beta chains from one sample sequenced in a study of blood T cell repertoires in COVID-19. Repertoires were generated with immunoSEQ multiplex PCR, while TCRdb's copy carries only in-frame clones and drops some. Here the sample spans almost 65,000 clones, more than 75% being singletons. Sequenced: PBMCs or T cells enriched from blood (not recorded which). These receptors came from a woman aged 40 to 50 who had recovered from COVID-19.

The CDR3 DNA is TGTGCCAGCAGTGGGACAGAAGGGCCGGAAGCTTTCTTT. Amino acids: CASSGTEGPEAFF. The chain joins TRBV6-6 to TRBJ1-1; 7 bases align to TRBD1. V trimming: 5 bases; J trimming: 8 bases; junction bases outside the gene matches: 8. Germline V gene sequence: CDR1 MNHNY, CDR2 SVGAGI (reference sequence). The CDR3 totals 13 residues.

This chain connects TRBV5-8 to TRBJ2-7; possible D gene TRBD1, 6 bases. The V and J ends lost 3 bases and 5 bases respectively, with 18 bases between them. The CDR3 sequence is 15 residues long. Germline V CDR1 and CDR2: SGHTS, YDEGEE. The DNA of the CDR3 is TGTGCCAGCAGCTCTACCCTCAGGGGCCCGGACGAGCAGTACTTC. Translation gives CASSSTLRGPDEQYF.

This clone has only a few counts. The V gene is TRBV11-2, the J gene TRBJ1-1; maybe TRBD1 (6 bases). Germline V gene lookup returns CDR1 SGHAT and CDR2 FQNNGV. The CDR3 is 16 amino acids. Trimming stripped 2 bases from V and 5 bases from J, with 18 bases between. CDR3 protein: CASSLRFGTRRTEAFF. Here the CDR3 DNA reads TGTGCCAGCAGCTTAAGGTTCGGGACAAGAAGGACTGAAGCTTTCTTT.

V is TRBV5-1 and J is TRBJ2-2; 7 positions agree with TRBD1. Germline lookup yields CDR1 SGHRS and CDR2 YFSETQ. The V and J ends lost 4 bases and 3 bases, in that order; junction bases with no gene match: 9. The CDR3 is made up of 16 amino acids. CDR3 in DNA: TGCGCCAGCAGCGAGCGACAGGGAATGGACACCGGGGAGCTGTTTTTT. Translating it yields CASSERQGMDTGELFF.

This clone was seen just once. The V gene is TRBV24-1, the J gene TRBJ2-5, with TRBD2 matching over 9 bases. V lost 3 bases to trimming and J lost 5 bases; unmatched junction nucleotides: 6. CDR1 KGHDR and CDR2 SFDVKD come from the germline V gene. This CDR3 spans 15 amino acids. The CDR3 loop is CATSDKSGGSETQYF. The CDR3 DNA reads as TGTGCCACCAGTGATAAAAGCGGGGGGAGTGAGACCCAGTACTTC.

The chain recombines TRBV11-3 with TRBJ2-4; TRBD1 is a possible D gene (6 bases). CDR1 is SGHNT, CDR2 YENEEA, per germline. V was trimmed by 2 bases and J by 8 bases, leaving 10 bases between them. This CDR3 is built from 13 residues. In DNA, the CDR3 is TGTGCCAGCAGCTTAACAGGGCGGGACATTCAGTACTTC. This encodes CASSLTGRDIQYF.

This chain's CDR3 is CASSSTGGPDTQYF. The CDR3 nucleotides read TGTGCCAGCAGCTCGACAGGGGGCCCAGATACGCAGTATTTT. The rearrangement joins TRBV5-4 to TRBJ2-3, with TRBD1 matching 10 bases. CDR1 and CDR2 (germline): SGHNT, YYREEE (reference sequence). V gave up 3 bases and J gave up 4 bases; unmatched junction bases: 2. There are 14 residues in the CDR3.

This chain uses TRBV6-5 with TRBJ1-1; D gene uncertain. V was clipped by 4 bases and J by 1 base, with 13 bases between them. Germline V gives CDR1 MNHEY, CDR2 SVGAGI. The CDR3 has 15 amino acids. The CDR3 sequence: CASSFPGRENTEAFF. Written as DNA, the CDR3 is TGTGCCAGCAGTTTCCCCGGCCGGGAGAACACTGAAGCTTTCTTT.

This clone has a handful of counts. The sample holds other DNA sequences that translate to the same CDR3. The chain joins TRBV27 to TRBJ1-5, with a possible D match to TRBD1 (6 bases). The CDR3 has 12 residues. CDR1 MNHEY and CDR2 SMNVEV come from the germline V gene (reference sequence). Trimming shortened V by 7 bases and J by 9 bases, and 13 bases separated the two germline ends. The CDR3 is CASKTGGRPQHF. The CDR3 DNA sequence: TGTGCCAGCAAGACAGGTGGTCGGCCCCAGCATTTT.